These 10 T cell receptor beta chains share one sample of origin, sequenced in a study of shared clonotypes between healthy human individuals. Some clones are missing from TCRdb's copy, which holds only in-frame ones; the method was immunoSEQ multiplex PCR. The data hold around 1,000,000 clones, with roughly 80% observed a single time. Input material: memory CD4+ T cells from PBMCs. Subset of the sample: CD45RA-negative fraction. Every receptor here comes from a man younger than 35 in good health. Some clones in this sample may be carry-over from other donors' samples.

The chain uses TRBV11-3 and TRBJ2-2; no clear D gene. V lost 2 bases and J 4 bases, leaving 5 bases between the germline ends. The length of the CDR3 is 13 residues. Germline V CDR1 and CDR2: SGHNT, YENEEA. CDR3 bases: TGTGCCAGCAGCTTACTGGCCACCGGGGAGCTGTTTTTT. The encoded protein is CASSLLATGELFF.

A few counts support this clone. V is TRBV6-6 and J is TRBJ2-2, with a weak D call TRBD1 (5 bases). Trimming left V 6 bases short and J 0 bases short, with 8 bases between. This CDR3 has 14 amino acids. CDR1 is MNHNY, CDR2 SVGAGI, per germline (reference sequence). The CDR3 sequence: CASRDSANTGELFF. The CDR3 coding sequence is TGTGCCAGCAGAGACAGCGCGAACACCGGGGAGCTGTTTTTT.

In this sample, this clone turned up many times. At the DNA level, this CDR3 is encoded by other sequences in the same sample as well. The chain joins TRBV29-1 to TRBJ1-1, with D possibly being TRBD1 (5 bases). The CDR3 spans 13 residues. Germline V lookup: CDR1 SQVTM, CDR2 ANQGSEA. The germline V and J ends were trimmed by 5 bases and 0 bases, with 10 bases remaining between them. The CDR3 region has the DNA TGCAGCGTTAGCAGGGACTTGAACACTGAAGCTTTCTTT. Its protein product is CSVSRDLNTEAFF.

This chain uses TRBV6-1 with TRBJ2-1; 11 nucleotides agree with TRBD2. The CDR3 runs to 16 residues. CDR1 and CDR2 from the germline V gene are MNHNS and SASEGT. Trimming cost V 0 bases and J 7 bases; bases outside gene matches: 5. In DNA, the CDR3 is TGTGCCAGCAGTGAAGCGGGTAGCGGGAGGGTTAATGAGCAGTTCTTC. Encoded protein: CASSEAGSGRVNEQFF.

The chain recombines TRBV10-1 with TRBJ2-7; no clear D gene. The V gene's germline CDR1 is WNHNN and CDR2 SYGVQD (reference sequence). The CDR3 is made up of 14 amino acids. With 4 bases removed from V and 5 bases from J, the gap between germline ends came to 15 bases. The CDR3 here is CASSGERILHEQYF. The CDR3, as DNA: TGCGCCAGCAGTGGGGAAAGAATCCTCCACGAGCAGTACTTC.

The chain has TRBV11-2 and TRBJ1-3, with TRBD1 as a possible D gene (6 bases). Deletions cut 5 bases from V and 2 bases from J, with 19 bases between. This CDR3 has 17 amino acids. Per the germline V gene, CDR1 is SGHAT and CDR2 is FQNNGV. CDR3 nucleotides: TGTGCCAGCAGCCCTTGGGGGGGGGCTGGAGCTGGAAACACCATATATTTT. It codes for CASSPWGGAGAGNTIYF. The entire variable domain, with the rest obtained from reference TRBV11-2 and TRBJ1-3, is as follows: EAGVAQSPRYKIIEKRQSVAFWCNPISGHATLYWYQQILGQGPKLLIQFQNNGVVDDSQLPKDRFSAERLKGVDSTLKIQPAKLEDSAVYLCASSPWGGAGAGNTIYFGEGSWLTVV.

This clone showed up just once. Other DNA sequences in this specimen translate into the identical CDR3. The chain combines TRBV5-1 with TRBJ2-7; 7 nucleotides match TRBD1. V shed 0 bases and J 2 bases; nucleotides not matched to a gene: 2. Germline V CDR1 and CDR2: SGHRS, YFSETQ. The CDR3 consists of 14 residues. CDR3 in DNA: TGCGCCAGCAGCTTGGCCCAGGGGGCCTACGAGCAGTACTTC. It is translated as CASSLAQGAYEQYF.

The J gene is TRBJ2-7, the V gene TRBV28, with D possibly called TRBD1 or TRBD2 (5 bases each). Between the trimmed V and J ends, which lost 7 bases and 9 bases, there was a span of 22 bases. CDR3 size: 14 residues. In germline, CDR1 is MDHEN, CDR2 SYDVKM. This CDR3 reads CASTPGTSHLGQYF. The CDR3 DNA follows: TGTGCCAGCACCCCCGGGACGTCTCATTTAGGGCAGTACTTC.

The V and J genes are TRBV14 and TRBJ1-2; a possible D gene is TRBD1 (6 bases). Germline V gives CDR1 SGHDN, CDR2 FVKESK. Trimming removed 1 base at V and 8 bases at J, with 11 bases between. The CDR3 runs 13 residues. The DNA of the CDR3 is TGTGCCAGCAGCCAAGCCCGACAGGCCGGCTACACCTTC. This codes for CASSQARQAGYTF.

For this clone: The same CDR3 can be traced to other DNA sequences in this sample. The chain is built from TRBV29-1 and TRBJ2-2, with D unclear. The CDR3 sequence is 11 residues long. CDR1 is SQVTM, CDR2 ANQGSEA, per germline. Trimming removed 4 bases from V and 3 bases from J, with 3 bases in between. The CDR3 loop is CSVADTGELFF. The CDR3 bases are TGCAGCGTTGCCGACACCGGGGAGCTGTTTTTT.